Below are 24 T cell receptor beta chains sequenced from a single sample in a study of OX40 agonist ivuxolimab in advanced cancers. The library came from the immunoSEQ multiplex PCR assay. What TCRdb holds here is the immuneACCESS table cut down to in-frame rearrangements. Part of the clones is not present; checked against another copy, under half of the missing clones reflect an unresolved V gene, and the others are unexplained. The sample includes 55,000 to 65,000 clones, with over 80% observed a single time. The ten largest account for 0.37% of the sample. Sequenced here: CD4+ or CD8+ T cells sorted from blood, sampled in a trial of the OX40 agonist ivuxolimab. The receptors come from an adult with an advanced solid tumor such as melanoma, head and neck, liver or kidney cancer.

This chain's CDR3 is CASSPRQGLRTGELFF. The DNA of the CDR3 is TGCGCCAGCAGCCCGCGACAGGGTCTGCGCACCGGGGAGCTGTTTTTT. The chain links TRBV5-1 to TRBJ2-2; 7 bases are a match to TRBD1. Germline lookup yields CDR1 SGHRS and CDR2 YFSETQ. The CDR3 covers 16 residues. V shed 4 bases, J shed 4 bases, and the junction held 10 bases outside the gene matches.

The chain recombines TRBV5-1 with TRBJ1-4; D call uncertain. The germline gives CDR1 SGHRS, CDR2 YFSETQ. The V end was cut by 2 bases, the J end by 0 bases, with 11 bases between. The CDR3 contains 16 residues. CDR3: CASSFGHQSTNEKLFF. The CDR3 DNA sequence: TGCGCCAGCAGCTTTGGCCATCAGTCAACTAATGAAAAACTGTTTTTT.

The CDR3 sequence: CASSLVGGDGYTF. The CDR3 DNA reads TGTGCCAGCAGCTTGGTAGGGGGGGATGGCTACACCTTC. This chain uses TRBV5-4 with TRBJ1-2; TRBD1 is a possible D gene (6 bases). V was pared by 0 bases and J by 6 bases, with 9 bases between. CDR3 length: 13 amino acids. Looked up from germline, CDR1 is SGHNT and CDR2 is YYREEE (reference sequence).

The gene calls are TRBV7-9 and TRBJ1-4; weak D call: TRBD1 (5 bases). CDR3 size: 16 residues. V was trimmed by 3 bases and J by 1 base, leaving 12 bases between them. CDR1 and CDR2 (germline): SEHNR, FQNEAQ (reference sequence). This CDR3 is CASSLEGTLTNEKLFF. The CDR3 coding sequence is TGTGCCAGCAGCTTGGAAGGGACGCTAACTAATGAAAAACTGTTTTTT.

The chain uses TRBV10-1 and TRBJ2-3; 10 bases map to TRBD2. Germline CDR1 WNHNN, CDR2 SYGVQD (reference sequence). The V gene end was trimmed by 2 bases and the J gene end by 6 bases; junction bases not matched to a gene: 5. The CDR3 runs 15 residues. CDR3 coding DNA: TGCGCCAGCAGTGAGCGGACTAGCGGTTATGATACGCAGTATTTT. It is translated as CASSERTSGYDTQYF.

This chain uses TRBV9 with TRBJ1-5; TRBD1 agrees at 9 bases. This CDR3 contains 14 residues. Unmatched junction bases numbered 2, after V lost 3 bases and J lost 4 bases. Per the germline V gene, CDR1 is SGDLS and CDR2 is YYNGEE. CDR3 bases: TGTGCCAGCAGCGCCGGACAGGGGAATCAGCCCCAGCATTTT. Amino acid sequence: CASSAGQGNQPQHF.

The genes are TRBV7-8 and TRBJ1-4; D possibly corresponds to TRBD1 (6 bases). Per germline, CDR1 SGHVS and CDR2 FQNEAQ. The CDR3 is made up of 12 amino acids. V was pared by 5 bases and J by 7 bases, with 8 bases between. Here the CDR3 reads CASSARGEKLFF. In nucleotides, the CDR3 is TGTGCCAGCAGCGCCAGGGGTGAAAAACTGTTTTTT.

This clone was detected only once. The chain employs TRBV18 and TRBJ2-1; D is unresolved. This CDR3 region has 13 residues. Trimming took 3 bases from V and 5 from J, leaving 8 bases between them. The V gene's germline CDR1 is KGHSH and CDR2 LQKENI. CDR3 in DNA: TGTGCCAGCTCACCCCTCCTTAACAATGAGCAGTTCTTC. Translation: CASSPLLNNEQFF.

The J gene is TRBJ2-3, the V gene TRBV7-3; D is undetermined. V was shortened by 2 bases and J by 2 bases, with 8 bases between the two germline ends. Germline CDR1 is SGHTA and CDR2 is FQGTGA. The CDR3 is 14 amino acids. The CDR3 DNA sequence: TGTGCCAGCAGCTTATTGGGCCACACAGATACGCAGTATTTT. This translates into CASSLLGHTDTQYF.

The rearrangement uses TRBV6-6 and TRBJ1-2; TRBD1 aligns across 10 bases. With V trimmed by 2 bases and J by 4 bases, 4 bases remained unmatched. CDR3 length equals 15 residues. Germline V gene data show CDR1 as MNHNY and CDR2 as SVGAGI (reference sequence). DNA for the CDR3: TGTGCCAGCAGTTACAGGGACAGGGGCGGCTATGGCTACACCTTC. This gives the protein CASSYRDRGGYGYTF.

V is TRBV5-6 and J is TRBJ2-7; the match to TRBD1 covers 7 bases. This CDR3 is built from 14 residues. V shed 7 bases, J shed 2 bases, and the junction held 9 bases outside the gene matches. Germline CDR1 is SGHDT and CDR2 is YYEEEE. This chain's CDR3 is CASARVGQTYEQYF. In DNA form, the CDR3 reads TGTGCCAGCGCGCGAGTGGGACAGACCTACGAGCAGTACTTC.

The chain uses TRBV7-2 and TRBJ1-6; unclear D gene. This CDR3 spans 17 amino acids. V was clipped by 1 base and J by 7 bases, with 17 bases between them. Germline V gene lookup returns CDR1 SGHTA and CDR2 FQGNSA. The CDR3 here is CASSLVEEAFLNSPLHF. CDR3 in DNA: TGTGCCAGCAGCTTAGTGGAGGAAGCCTTTTTGAATTCACCCCTCCACTTT.

This clone was seen a few times. This chain uses TRBV5-1 with TRBJ2-2; 7 positions match TRBD2. This CDR3 comprises 16 residues. Germline loops: CDR1 SGHRS, CDR2 YFSETQ. V lost 6 bases, J lost 1 base, and 9 bases stayed unmatched. CDR3 sequence reads: CASTLREGGNTGELFF. In nucleotides, the CDR3 is TGCGCCAGCACCCTGAGGGAGGGAGGGAACACCGGGGAGCTGTTTTTT.

The J gene is TRBJ1-1, the V gene TRBV7-2; the D gene is possibly TRBD1 (5 bases). This CDR3 spans 13 amino acids. Between the trimmed V and J ends, which lost 5 bases and 11 bases, there was a span of 18 bases. Germline CDR1 reads SGHTA; CDR2 reads FQGNSA. In DNA, the CDR3 is TGTGCCAGCAGCCGGGGGGAAGGGGTGGAGGCTTTCTTT. Its protein is CASSRGEGVEAFF.

This chain joins TRBV7-9 and TRBJ2-7, with 11 positions matching TRBD1. The CDR3 loop spans 15 amino acids. With 2 bases clipped from V and 7 bases from J, the junction kept 7 bases outside the gene matches. Germline CDR1 SEHNR, CDR2 FQNEAQ (reference sequence). This chain's CDR3 is CASSLYGTGGMEQYF. CDR3 bases: TGTGCCAGCAGCTTATACGGGACAGGGGGAATGGAGCAGTACTTC.

The CDR3 DNA sequence: TGTGCCAGCTCACAATCACAGGGGTGGAGGCCCGGGGAGCTGTTTTTT. Its protein is CASSQSQGWRPGELFF. V and J are TRBV18 and TRBJ2-2; 7 bases agree with TRBD1. The trim removed 4 bases at V and 6 bases at J, leaving 11 bases unmatched. Germline V gene lookup returns CDR1 KGHSH and CDR2 LQKENI. The CDR3 contains 16 residues.

This chain joins TRBV6-5 and TRBJ1-2, with TRBD1 matching over 9 bases. CDR3 length equals 15 residues. J was trimmed by 4 bases and V by 7 bases; bases with no gene match: 10. Germline CDR1 MNHEY, CDR2 SVGAGI. CDR3 sequence reads: CASTSGTGSIYGYTF. CDR3 DNA sequence: TGTGCCAGCACCTCCGGGACAGGGTCCATCTATGGCTACACCTTC.

This chain connects TRBV29-1 to TRBJ2-3, with 10 nucleotides matching TRBD2. With 6 bases clipped from V and 4 bases from J, the junction kept 16 bases outside the gene matches. The CDR3 is 17 residues long. Germline CDR1 reads SQVTM; CDR2 reads ANQGSEA. CDR3 protein: CSVAKGSSGSFSDTQYF. For the CDR3, the DNA is TGCAGCGTCGCTAAGGGGTCTAGCGGGAGCTTCTCAGATACGCAGTATTTT.

The chain links TRBV7-2 to TRBJ1-3, with D unresolved. V lost 5 bases and J 3 bases, leaving 14 bases between the germline ends. The V gene's germline CDR1 is SGHTA and CDR2 FQGNSA. CDR3 length: 15 residues. CDR3 coding DNA: TGTGCCAGCAGCCCGGCGGTGGGGTATGGAAACACCATATATTTT. Translating it yields CASSPAVGYGNTIYF. Full variable domain (outside the CDR3, taken from reference TRBV7-2 and TRBJ1-3): GAGVSQSPSNKVTEKGKDVELRCDPISGHTALYWYRQSLGQGLEFLIYFQGNSAPDKSGLPSDRFSAERTGGSVSTLTIQRTQQEDSAVYLCASSPAVGYGNTIYFGEGSWLTVV.

This clone was found a few times. The chain joins TRBV5-1 to TRBJ2-3; 11 bases match TRBD1. CDR1 is SGHRS and CDR2 is YFSETQ in the germline V gene. Losses at the gene ends were 0 bases for V and 6 bases for J; bases not matched to a gene: 12. This CDR3 has 18 residues. The CDR3 DNA reads as TGCGCCAGCAGCTTGGCGCCCACCGGGACAGGGGGAAGGGATACGCAGTATTTT. The encoded protein is CASSLAPTGTGGRDTQYF.

This clone was seen more than once but under ten times. This rearrangement joins TRBV7-8 to TRBJ2-7; D gene unclear. From germline, CDR1 is SGHVS and CDR2 FQNEAQ. V was pared by 3 bases and J by 3 bases, with 3 bases between. The CDR3 covers 11 residues. DNA for the CDR3: TGTGCCAGCAGCTTCTACTACGAGCAGTACTTC. This translates into CASSFYYEQYF.

By share, this clone ranks as medium-sized. The gene calls are TRBV2 and TRBJ1-1; maybe TRBD1 (6 bases). This CDR3 has 13 amino acids. Per the germline V gene, CDR1 is SNHLY and CDR2 is FYNNEI. V was cut by 4 bases and J by 4 bases, with 10 bases left in between. CDR3 in amino acids: CASSAQGSTEAFF. The CDR3 DNA reads TGTGCCAGCAGTGCACAGGGAAGCACTGAAGCTTTCTTT.

The V call is TRBV7-8, the J call TRBJ2-2; 14 bases match TRBD2. Germline V lookup: CDR1 SGHVS, CDR2 FQNEAQ. V gave up 5 bases and J gave up 7 bases; unmatched junction bases: 3. This CDR3 has 15 amino acids. As DNA, the CDR3 is TGTGCCAGCAGCGGGACTAGCGGGGGACGCGGGGAGCTGTTTTTT. It is translated as CASSGTSGGRGELFF.

The chain recombines TRBV7-2 with TRBJ2-5; 14 bases match TRBD2. Germline V lookup: CDR1 SGHTA, CDR2 FQGNSA. V gave up 0 bases and J gave up 4 bases; unmatched junction bases: 7. The CDR3 runs 18 residues. In DNA, the CDR3 is TGTGCCAGCAGCTTAGCGGGGACTAGCGGGAGAAGGGGAGAGACCCAGTACTTC. Protein sequence: CASSLAGTSGRRGETQYF.